These 2 T cell receptor beta chains were all obtained from the same sample, sequenced in a study of cytomegalovirus exposure and HLA in healthy donors. In the PCR, 60 Vbeta and 13 Jbeta primers were used. Here immunoSEQ multiplex PCR was the method, and the copy in TCRdb shows in-frame clones only, minus some. The sample contains 160,000 or so clones, approximately 84% of which appear only once. Source material: PBMCs. These receptors all come from a woman aged 40 to 50 in good health and CMV-seropositive.

This clone occurred a few times. The chain's CDR3 is CAIRTTGGNTIYF. The CDR3 region has the DNA TGTGCCATCAGAACGACAGGTGGAAACACCATATATTTT. The J gene is TRBJ1-3, the V gene TRBV10-3, with D tentatively TRBD1 (6 bases). CDR3 length: 13 residues. Trimming removed 6 bases from V and 3 bases from J, with 9 bases in between. Germline lookup yields CDR1 ENHRY and CDR2 SYGVKD.

This chain joins TRBV7-2 and TRBJ2-7; 9 bases agree with TRBD2. J was trimmed by 0 bases and V by 1 base; bases with no gene match: 4. Per the germline V gene, CDR1 is SGHTA and CDR2 is FQGNSA. The CDR3 has 16 amino acids. CDR3 sequence: CASSLGLAGTSYEQYF. CDR3 in DNA: TGTGCCAGCAGCTTAGGGCTAGCGGGGACCTCCTACGAGCAGTACTTC.